This TCR beta chain was sequenced in a study of blood T cell repertoires in COVID-19. Under the authors' procedure: Amplification of reference gene primers provided the estimated nucleated cell counts. Profiling relied on immunoSEQ multiplex PCR, and the TCRdb table lists in-frame clones only, not all of them. V, J and clone size reflect that table, while D and trimming were determined from the DNA. The data hold roughly 180,000 clones, with about 88% observed a single time. CDR1 is SGDLS and CDR2 is YYNGEE in the germline V gene. V was pared by 3 bases and J by 6 bases, with 9 bases of the junction left unmatched. The CDR3 totals 16 residues.

The gene calls are TRBV9 and TRBJ2-3; TRBD2 agrees at 11 bases. The TCR sequence derives from a woman aged 45-65 years with COVID-19, enrolled during active disease. The sequenced material came from peripheral blood. The CDR3 DNA is TGTGCCAGCAGCGCTACGACTAGCGGGGTATTGGATACGCAGTATTTT. It specifies CASSATTSGVLDTQYF.